These T cell receptor beta chains were read from a single sample in a study of T cell repertoires in cytomegalovirus infection. MiXCR was run by TCRdb on the reads, yielding one entry per CDR3 protein. Counted here are 560,000 or so distinct CDR3 sequences, 16% occurring once; the ten biggest clones make up around 25%. Sample: CD8+ T cells from PBMCs. These receptors were collected from a human donor in good health (CMV status not recorded). Some clones in this sample may be carry-over from other donors' samples. CDR3s include the opening cysteine and the closing phenylalanine or tryptophan. Fields, in order: V gene, D gene, J gene, clone size, CDR3 protein, CDR3 DNA. D genes are given only for firm matches. The size of a clone is reported for some rows only, either as once, few or many, or as a class for expanded clones.

>TRBV5-1|.|TRBJ2-7|.
CARPRPLNPGTNYEQYF
TGCGCCAGACCCCGCCCCCTCAACCCCGGGACAAACTACGAGCAGTACTTC
>TRBV2|.|TRBJ2-5|many
CASIRGGRQETQYF
TGTGCCAGCATACGGGGCGGACGCCAAGAGACCCAGTACTTC
>TRBV15|TRBD2|TRBJ2-4|few
CATSTSPGLAEAKNIQYF
TGTGCCACCAGCACTAGCCCCGGACTAGCGGAGGCCAAAAACATTCAGTACTTC
>TRBV27|.|TRBJ2-3|.
CASSPDRVHTDTQYF
TGTGCCAGCAGCCCCGACCGGGTCCACACAGATACGCAGTATTTT
>TRBV2|.|TRBJ2-7|few
CASSGRRLQF
TGTGCCAGCAGTGGGCGGCGTTTACAATTC
>TRBV5-6|TRBD1|TRBJ2-2|many
CASSFSVTGAPGELFF
TGTGCCAGCAGCTTCTCGGTAACAGGGGCTCCCGGGGAGCTGTTTTTT
>TRBV6-5|.|TRBJ2-7|once
CASSGGGLEDPYEQYF
TGTGCCAGCAGTGGGGGGGGGCTGGAGGACCCATACGAGCAGTACTTC
>TRBV28|.|TRBJ1-1|.
CASSLSGLGAGNTEAFF
TGTGCCAGCAGTTTGAGTGGCTTGGGGGCCGGGAACACTGAAGCTTTCTTT
>TRBV5-1|.|TRBJ1-1|.
CASSLNQGEAFF
TGCGCCAGCAGCTTGAACCAGGGCGAAGCTTTCTTT
>TRBV7-8|TRBD1|TRBJ1-3|.
CASSSRDRGSERNTIYF
TGTGCCAGCAGCTCCCGGGACAGGGGGTCTGAGAGAAACACCATATATTTT
>TRBV3-1|.|TRBJ2-3|few
CASSRFGRRRGDTQYF
TGTGCCAGCAGCCGGTTTGGGCGGCGGAGAGGAGATACGCAGTATTTT
>TRBV30|.|TRBJ2-1|.
CAWGWGSTYNEQFF
TGTGCCTGGGGATGGGGATCCACATACAATGAGCAGTTCTTC
>TRBV4-2|.|TRBJ2-7|many
CASSHPGTLSYEQYF
TGTGCCAGCAGCCACCCCGGGACTCTCTCCTACGAGCAGTACTTC
>TRBV7-9|TRBD2|TRBJ2-3|many
CASSQGSGGSTDTQYF
TGTGCCAGCAGCCAGGGGAGCGGGGGTAGCACAGATACGCAGTATTTT
>TRBV2|.|TRBJ1-1|many
CASISREAFF
TGTGCCAGCATTAGCCGTGAAGCTTTCTTT
>TRBV7-3|TRBD1|TRBJ2-3|many
CASSLLGQGSADTQYF
TGTGCCAGCAGCTTATTAGGACAGGGAAGTGCGGATACGCAGTATTTT
>TRBV7-9|.|TRBJ1-2|many
CASSPDPGQTNYGYTF
TGTGCCAGCAGCCCTGACCCCGGACAGACAAACTATGGCTACACCTTC
>TRBV13|TRBD2|TRBJ2-3|.
CASSIALAGPTDTQYF
TGTGCCAGCAGCATAGCGCTAGCGGGGCCCACAGATACGCAGTATTTT
>TRBV10-3|TRBD1|TRBJ1-5|few
CAISTGGYQPQHF
TGTGCCATCAGCACAGGGGGCTATCAGCCCCAGCATTTT
>TRBV9|TRBD2|TRBJ2-5|.
CASSVDSGGAPRETQYF
TGTGCCAGCAGCGTAGATAGCGGGGGCGCCCCCAGGGAGACCCAGTACTTC
>TRBV3-1|.|TRBJ1-4|few
CASSQDLGRDEKLFF
TGTGCCAGCAGCCAAGATTTGGGGAGGGATGAAAAACTGTTTTTT
>TRBV4-1|TRBD2|TRBJ2-7|.
CASSQGPGTSFYEQYF
TGCGCCAGCAGCCAAGGGCCCGGGACTAGTTTTTACGAGCAGTACTTC